Described below is a single T cell receptor beta chain sequence and its context. J was trimmed by 2 bases and V by 4 bases; bases with no gene match: 3. The germline V gene encodes CDR1 MNHEY and CDR2 SVGEGT. This CDR3 contains 14 residues. This sample was included in a study of control samples from healthy donors and cancer patients. Clones were sequenced by immunoSEQ multiplex PCR, and TCRdb holds only the in-frame ones, with some missing. The sample has 95,000 to 150,000 clones; roughly 87% are singletons. The receptor was isolated from a man aged 40-55 years in good health. The chain recombines TRBV6-2 or TRBV6-3 with TRBJ2-7, with 9 bases identical to TRBD1. Source material: blood. CDR3 sequence (DNA): TGTGCCAGCAGTTCGGGACAGGGTCCCTACGAGCAGTACTTC. It specifies CASSSGQGPYEQYF.